The 10 T cell receptor beta chains below all came from one sample that was sequenced in a study of OX40 agonist ivuxolimab in advanced cancers. The method was immunoSEQ multiplex PCR; TCRdb's version includes in-frame clones alone and lacks a portion of them. The table lists 75,000 to 85,000 clones, roughly 84% of them singletons. The sample here was CD4+ or CD8+ T cells sorted from blood, taken in a trial of the OX40 agonist ivuxolimab. These receptors came from an adult with an advanced solid tumor such as melanoma, head and neck, liver or kidney cancer.

The V gene is TRBV6-1, the J gene TRBJ2-5; D assignment may be TRBD1 or TRBD2 (6 bases each). This CDR3 has 13 amino acids. Per germline, CDR1 MNHNS and CDR2 SASEGT. V shed 7 bases and J shed 5 bases, with 14 bases lying between them. CDR3 in DNA: TGTGCCAGCACCGAAGGGGGGCGGGAGACCCAGTACTTC. Its translation is CASTEGGRETQYF.

The chain links TRBV7-9 to TRBJ1-1, with D tentatively TRBD1 (6 bases). The CDR3 length is 12 residues. The germline V gene has CDR1 SEHNR and CDR2 FQNEAQ (reference sequence). The V gene lost 5 bases and the J gene lost 5 bases, with 9 bases spanning the gap. CDR3 sequence: CASSIRGTEAFF. The CDR3 region has the DNA TGTGCCAGCAGCATCAGGGGAACTGAAGCTTTCTTT.

The chain has TRBV5-1 and TRBJ1-3; unclear D gene. V was trimmed by 2 bases and J by 0 bases, leaving 12 bases between them. Germline CDR1 is SGHRS and CDR2 is YFSETQ. The CDR3 covers 16 residues. The CDR3 reads CASSFDVEISGNTIYF. The CDR3 nucleotides are TGCGCCAGCAGCTTTGATGTGGAGATCTCTGGAAACACCATATATTTT.

This clone was seen just once. The rearrangement links TRBV9 to TRBJ2-7; D is possibly TRBD2 (5 bases). Germline V gene lookup returns CDR1 SGDLS and CDR2 YYNGEE. V was pared by 1 base and J by 2 bases, with 10 bases between. This CDR3 comprises 14 residues. The CDR3 loop is CASSVHGMTYEQYF. In DNA, the CDR3 is TGTGCCAGCAGCGTACACGGGATGACCTACGAGCAGTACTTC.

This rearrangement joins TRBV6-5 to TRBJ2-2, with 9 bases matching TRBD2. This CDR3 has 15 amino acids. The trim removed 7 bases at V and 0 bases at J, leaving 3 bases unmatched. Germline V gives CDR1 MNHEY, CDR2 SVGAGI. The CDR3 DNA follows: TGTGCCAGCACAAGACTAGCGGCGAACACCGGGGAGCTGTTTTTT. Translated, it gives CASTRLAANTGELFF.

V and J are TRBV10-3 and TRBJ2-7; 13 bases match TRBD2. The CDR3 is 17 amino acids. Losses at the gene ends were 7 bases for V and 4 bases for J; bases not matched to a gene: 13. From germline, CDR1 is ENHRY and CDR2 SYGVKD. CDR3 sequence reads: CAIKPTSGRDGDYEQYF. CDR3 DNA: TGTGCCATCAAGCCCACTAGCGGGAGGGATGGGGATTACGAGCAGTACTTC.

This chain joins TRBV29-1 and TRBJ1-1; weak D call: TRBD1 (5 bases). The CDR3 is 15 residues long. From germline, CDR1 is SQVTM and CDR2 ANQGSEA. The V and J ends lost 7 bases and 5 bases respectively, with 23 bases between them. This CDR3 reads CSAAVGGLTRTEAFF. The CDR3 region has the DNA TGCAGCGCCGCCGTCGGGGGGTTAACGCGGACTGAAGCTTTCTTT.

V usage is TRBV6-5 and J usage is TRBJ2-7; possible D gene TRBD1, 7 bases. V shed 3 bases and J shed 0 bases, with 12 bases lying between them. CDR1 is MNHEY and CDR2 is SVGAGI in the germline V gene. The CDR3 runs to 15 residues. This CDR3 is CASSYGGTDSYEQYF. CDR3 sequence (DNA): TGTGCCAGCAGTTATGGGGGGACAGACTCCTACGAGCAGTACTTC.

The chain links TRBV14 to TRBJ2-1, with TRBD2 identical over 11 bases. The length of the CDR3 is 18 residues. From germline, CDR1 is SGHDN and CDR2 FVKESK. Trimming removed 2 bases from V and 0 bases from J; junction bases left unmatched: 6. CDR3 in amino acids: CASSQPGLAGASYNEQFF. The CDR3, as DNA: TGTGCCAGCAGCCAACCAGGACTAGCGGGTGCCTCCTACAATGAGCAGTTCTTC.

This chain links TRBV15 with TRBJ2-5; no clear D. Per the germline V gene, CDR1 is LNHNV and CDR2 is YYDKDF (reference sequence). The CDR3 is 17 residues long. Trimming left V 1 base short and J 2 bases short, with 17 bases between. CDR3 sequence (DNA): TGTGCCACCAGCAGAGGCGGCGCCCCGACTGGACAAGAGACCCAGTACTTC. Its translation: CATSRGGAPTGQETQYF.